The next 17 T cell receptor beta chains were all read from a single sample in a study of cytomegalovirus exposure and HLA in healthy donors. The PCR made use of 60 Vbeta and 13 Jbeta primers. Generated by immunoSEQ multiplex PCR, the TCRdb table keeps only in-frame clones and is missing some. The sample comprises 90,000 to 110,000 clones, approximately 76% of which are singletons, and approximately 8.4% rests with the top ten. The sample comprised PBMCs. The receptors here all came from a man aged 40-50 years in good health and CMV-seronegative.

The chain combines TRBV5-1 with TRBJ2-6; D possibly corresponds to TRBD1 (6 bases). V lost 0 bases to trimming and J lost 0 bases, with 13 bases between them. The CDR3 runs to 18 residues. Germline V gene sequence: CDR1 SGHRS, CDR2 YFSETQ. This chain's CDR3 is CASSLEGTLISGANVLTF. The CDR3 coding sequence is TGCGCCAGCAGCTTGGAGGGGACACTCATCTCTGGGGCCAACGTCCTGACTTTC.

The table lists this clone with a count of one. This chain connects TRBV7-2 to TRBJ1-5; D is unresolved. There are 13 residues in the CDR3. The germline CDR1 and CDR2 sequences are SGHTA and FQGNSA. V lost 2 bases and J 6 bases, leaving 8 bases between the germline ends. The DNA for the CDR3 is TGTGCCAGCAGCTTAAGCGCGGGTCAGCCCCAGCATTTT. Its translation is CASSLSAGQPQHF.

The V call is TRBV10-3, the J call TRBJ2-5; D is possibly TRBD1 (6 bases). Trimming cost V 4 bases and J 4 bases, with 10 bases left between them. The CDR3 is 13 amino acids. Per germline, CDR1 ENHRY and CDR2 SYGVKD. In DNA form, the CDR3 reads TGTGCCATCAGTGGGGGGCGTGTAGAGACCCAGTACTTC. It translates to CAISGGRVETQYF.

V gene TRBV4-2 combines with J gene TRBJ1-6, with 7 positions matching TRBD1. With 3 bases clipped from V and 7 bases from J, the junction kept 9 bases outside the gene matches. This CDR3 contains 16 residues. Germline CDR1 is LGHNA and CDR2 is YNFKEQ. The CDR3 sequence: CASSQLATGRNSPLHF. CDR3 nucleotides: TGTGCCAGCAGCCAGCTGGCGACAGGGAGAAATTCACCCCTCCACTTT.

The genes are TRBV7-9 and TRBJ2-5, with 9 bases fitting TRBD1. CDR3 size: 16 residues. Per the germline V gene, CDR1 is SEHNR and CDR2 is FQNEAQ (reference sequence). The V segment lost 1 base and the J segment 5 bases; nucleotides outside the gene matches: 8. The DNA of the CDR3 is TGTGCCAGCAGCTTAGACGGACAGGGGTCCGGGGAGACCCAGTACTTC. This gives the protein CASSLDGQGSGETQYF.

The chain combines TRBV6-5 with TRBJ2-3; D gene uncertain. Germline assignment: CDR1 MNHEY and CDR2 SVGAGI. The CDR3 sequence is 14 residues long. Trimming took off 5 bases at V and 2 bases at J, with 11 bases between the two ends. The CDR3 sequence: CASSPISSTDTQYF. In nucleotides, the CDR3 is TGTGCCAGCAGTCCTATATCTTCCACAGATACGCAGTATTTT.

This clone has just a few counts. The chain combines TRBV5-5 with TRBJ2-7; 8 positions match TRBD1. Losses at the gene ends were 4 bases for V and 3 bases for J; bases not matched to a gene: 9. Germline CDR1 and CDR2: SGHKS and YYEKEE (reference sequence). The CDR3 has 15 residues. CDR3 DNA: TGTGCCAGCAGCCTGACAGGGGTAGTAGTCTACGAGCAGTACTTC. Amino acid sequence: CASSLTGVVVYEQYF.

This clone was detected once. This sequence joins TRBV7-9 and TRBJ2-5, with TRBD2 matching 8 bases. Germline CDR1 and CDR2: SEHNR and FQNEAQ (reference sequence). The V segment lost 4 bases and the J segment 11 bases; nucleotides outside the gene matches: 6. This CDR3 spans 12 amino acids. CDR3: CASSYDGGEQYF. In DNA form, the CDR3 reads TGTGCCAGCAGCTATGACGGGGGGGAGCAGTACTTC.

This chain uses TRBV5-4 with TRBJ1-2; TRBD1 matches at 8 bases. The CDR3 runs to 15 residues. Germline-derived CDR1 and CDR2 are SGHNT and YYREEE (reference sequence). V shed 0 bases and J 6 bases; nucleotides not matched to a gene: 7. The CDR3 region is CASSLVQGARDGYTF. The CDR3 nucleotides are TGTGCCAGCAGCTTGGTTCAGGGGGCGCGTGATGGCTACACCTTC. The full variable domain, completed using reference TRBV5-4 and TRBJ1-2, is ETGVTQSPTHLIKTRGQQVTLRCSSQSGHNTVSWYQQALGQGPQFIFQYYREEENGRGNFPPRFSGLQFPNYSSELNVNALELDDSALYLCASSLVQGARDGYTFGSGTRLTVV.

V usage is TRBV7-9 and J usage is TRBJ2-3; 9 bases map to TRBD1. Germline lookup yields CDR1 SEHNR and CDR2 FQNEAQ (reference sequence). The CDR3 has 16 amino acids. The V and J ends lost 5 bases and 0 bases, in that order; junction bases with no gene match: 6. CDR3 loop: CASSMLGQGSTDTQYF. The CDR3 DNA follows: TGTGCCAGCAGCATGTTGGGACAGGGAAGCACAGATACGCAGTATTTT.

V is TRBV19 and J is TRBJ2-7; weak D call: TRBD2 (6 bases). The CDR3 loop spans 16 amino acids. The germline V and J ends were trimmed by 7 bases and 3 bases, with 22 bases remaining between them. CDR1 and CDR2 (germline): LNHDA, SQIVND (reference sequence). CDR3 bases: TGTGCCAGTACCCCGTCCGGGGGAAATCCGGTCTACGAGCAGTACTTC. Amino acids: CASTPSGGNPVYEQYF.

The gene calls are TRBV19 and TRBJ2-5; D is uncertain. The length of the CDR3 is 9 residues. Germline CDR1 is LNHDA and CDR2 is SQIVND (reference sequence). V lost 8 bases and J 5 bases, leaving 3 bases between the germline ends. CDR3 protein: CASPETQYF. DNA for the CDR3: TGTGCCAGTCCGGAGACCCAGTACTTC.

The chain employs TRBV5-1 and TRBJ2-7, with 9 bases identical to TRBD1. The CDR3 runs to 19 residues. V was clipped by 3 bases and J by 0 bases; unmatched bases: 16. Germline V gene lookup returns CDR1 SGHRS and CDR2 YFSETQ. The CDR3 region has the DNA TGCGCCAGCAGCTCCAACTATCTGACCGGGACAGGGTTCTCCTACGAGCAGTACTTC. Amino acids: CASSSNYLTGTGFSYEQYF.

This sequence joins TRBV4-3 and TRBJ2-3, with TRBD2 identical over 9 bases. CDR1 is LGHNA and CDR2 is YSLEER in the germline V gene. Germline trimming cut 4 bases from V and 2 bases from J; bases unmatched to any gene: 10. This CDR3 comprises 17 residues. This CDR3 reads CASSLQSGGGVTDTQYF. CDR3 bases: TGCGCCAGCAGCCTCCAAAGTGGCGGGGGGGTCACAGATACGCAGTATTTT.

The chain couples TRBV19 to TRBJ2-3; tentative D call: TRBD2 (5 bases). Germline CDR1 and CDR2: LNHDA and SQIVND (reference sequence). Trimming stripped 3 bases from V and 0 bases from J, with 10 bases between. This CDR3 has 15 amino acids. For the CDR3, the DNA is TGTGCCAGTAGTATGGTGACGGGGAGCACAGATACGCAGTATTTT. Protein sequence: CASSMVTGSTDTQYF.

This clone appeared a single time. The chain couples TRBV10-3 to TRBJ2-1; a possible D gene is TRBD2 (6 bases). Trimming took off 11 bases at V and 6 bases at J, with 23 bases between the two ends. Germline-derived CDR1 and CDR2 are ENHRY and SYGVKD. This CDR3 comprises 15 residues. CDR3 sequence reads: CAASGQGDGGNEQFF. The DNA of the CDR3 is TGTGCCGCAAGCGGGCAGGGCGATGGGGGCAATGAGCAGTTCTTC.

The CDR3 loop is CASSLRETQYF. DNA of the CDR3: TGTGCCAGCAGCTTACGTGAGACCCAGTACTTC. This rearrangement joins TRBV13 to TRBJ2-5; D unclear. Germline loops: CDR1 PRHDT, CDR2 FYEKMQ (reference sequence). Trimming shortened V by 2 bases and J by 5 bases, and 3 bases separated the two germline ends. CDR3 length: 11 residues.